Listed here are 5 T cell receptor beta chains from one sample, sequenced in a study of shared T cell receptors in the human thymus (dated by TCRdb to the early 2020s). Receptors were amplified or captured by the immunoSEQ multiplex PCR assay. What TCRdb holds here is the immuneACCESS table cut down to in-frame rearrangements. Part of the clones is not present; checked against another copy, under half of the missing clones reflect an unresolved V gene, and the others are unexplained. The sample table holds hundreds of thousands of clones, of which over 75% were seen once. The biggest ten clones account for 0.0085% to 0.012% of the sample. These data are also associated with another study on human thymus T cells.

The sample was thymocytes. These receptors came from a boy less than two years old with a congenital heart defect. Donor details come from another sample of the same person, matched by shared clones.

V gene TRBV14 combines with J gene TRBJ2-7; tentatively, D is TRBD2 (6 bases). Germline-derived CDR1 and CDR2 are SGHDN and FVKESK. V lost 6 bases, J lost 0 bases, and 12 bases lay in between. This CDR3 has 14 residues. The chain's CDR3 is CASRPGTYSYEQYF. CDR3 nucleotide sequence: TGTGCCAGCAGGCCCGGGACTTACTCCTACGAGCAGTACTTC.

CDR3 sequence reads: CATVGGEKLFF. The CDR3 nucleotides are TGTGCCACCGTGGGGGGAGAAAAACTGTTTTTT. This chain joins TRBV6-1 and TRBJ1-4; perhaps TRBD1 as D (5 bases). This CDR3 region has 11 residues. The V gene lost 10 bases and the J gene lost 8 bases, with 11 bases spanning the gap. Germline CDR1 reads MNHNS; CDR2 reads SASEGT.

This chain connects TRBV5-6 to TRBJ2-7; 8 nucleotides align to TRBD2. This CDR3 has 16 amino acids. Germline V gene data show CDR1 as SGHDT and CDR2 as YYEEEE. The trim removed 4 bases at V and 2 bases at J, leaving 11 bases unmatched. The CDR3 nucleotides read TGTGCCAGCAGCCCGAGGAGACTAGCGCGAACCTACGAGCAGTACTTC. Protein sequence: CASSPRRLARTYEQYF.

The rearrangement links TRBV5-4 to TRBJ2-3, with 10 nucleotides matching TRBD2. The germline gives CDR1 SGHNT, CDR2 YYREEE (reference sequence). The CDR3 runs 18 residues. V was clipped by 3 bases and J by 4 bases; unmatched bases: 14. The CDR3 nucleotides are TGTGCCAGCAGCTCTTCCCCGGCTAGCGGGAGTCGGGCAGATACGCAGTATTTT. This codes for CASSSSPASGSRADTQYF.

The chain uses TRBV6-5 and TRBJ1-4, with a tentative D call TRBD1 (6 bases). CDR1 and CDR2 (germline): MNHEY, SVGAGI. CDR3 size: 14 residues. Deletions cut 6 bases from V and 2 bases from J, with 10 bases between. This chain's CDR3 is CASRSQGTNEKLFF. The CDR3 coding sequence is TGTGCCAGCAGATCCCAGGGGACTAATGAAAAACTGTTTTTT.